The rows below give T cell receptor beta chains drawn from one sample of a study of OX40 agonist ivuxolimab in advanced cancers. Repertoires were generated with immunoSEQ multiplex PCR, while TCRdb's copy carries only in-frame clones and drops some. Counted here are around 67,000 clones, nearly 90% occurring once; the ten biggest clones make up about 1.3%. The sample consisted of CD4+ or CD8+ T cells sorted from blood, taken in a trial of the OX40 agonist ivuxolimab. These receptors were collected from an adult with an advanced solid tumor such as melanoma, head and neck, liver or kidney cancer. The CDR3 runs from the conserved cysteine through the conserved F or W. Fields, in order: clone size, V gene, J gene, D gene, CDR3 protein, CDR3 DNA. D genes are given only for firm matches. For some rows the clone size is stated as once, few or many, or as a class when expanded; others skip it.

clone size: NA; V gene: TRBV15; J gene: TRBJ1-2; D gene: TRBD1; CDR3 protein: CATSSNPGTGVSYGYTF; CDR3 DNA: TGTGCCACCAGCAGCAACCCCGGGACAGGGGTGAGCTATGGCTACACCTTC
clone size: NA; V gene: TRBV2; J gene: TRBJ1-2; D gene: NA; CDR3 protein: CASGGGPDYGYTF; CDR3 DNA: TGTGCCAGTGGCGGGGGGCCTGACTATGGCTACACCTTC
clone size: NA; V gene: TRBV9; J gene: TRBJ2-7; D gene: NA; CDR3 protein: CASSVSSGNYEQYF; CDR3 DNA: TGTGCCAGCAGCGTTTCCAGTGGAAACTACGAGCAGTACTTC
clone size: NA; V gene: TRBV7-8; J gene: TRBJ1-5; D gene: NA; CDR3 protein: CASSLGSSLNQPQHF; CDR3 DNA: TGTGCCAGCAGCTTAGGGTCCAGTCTCAATCAGCCCCAGCATTTT
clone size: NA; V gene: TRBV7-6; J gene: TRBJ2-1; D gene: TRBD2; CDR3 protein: CASSVLAGAEQFF; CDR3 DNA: TGTGCCAGCAGCGTACTAGCGGGAGCTGAGCAGTTCTTC
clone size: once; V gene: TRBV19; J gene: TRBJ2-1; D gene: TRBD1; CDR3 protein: CASSIGDSRNEQFF; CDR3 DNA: TGTGCCAGTAGTATCGGGGACAGTCGGAATGAGCAGTTCTTC
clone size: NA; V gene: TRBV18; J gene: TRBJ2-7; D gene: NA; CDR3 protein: CASSPPSGRTYEQYF; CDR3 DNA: TGTGCCAGCTCACCACCGTCGGGTCGGACCTACGAGCAGTACTTC
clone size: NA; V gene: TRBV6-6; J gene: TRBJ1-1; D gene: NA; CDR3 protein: CASSYSSFSEAFF; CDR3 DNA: TGTGCCAGCAGTTACTCGAGTTTCAGTGAAGCTTTCTTT
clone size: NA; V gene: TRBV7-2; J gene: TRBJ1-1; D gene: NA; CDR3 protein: CASSGETVLLNTEAFF; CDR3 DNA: TGTGCCAGCAGCGGAGAGACAGTCCTCCTGAACACTGAAGCTTTCTTT
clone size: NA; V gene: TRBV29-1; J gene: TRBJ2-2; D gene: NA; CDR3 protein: CSSRVSTGELFF; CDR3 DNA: TGCAGCTCCAGGGTTTCCACCGGGGAGCTGTTTTTT
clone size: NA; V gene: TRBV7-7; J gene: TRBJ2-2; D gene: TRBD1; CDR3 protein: CASSTRDRGIAGELFF; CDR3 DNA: TGTGCTAGCAGCACCCGGGACAGGGGGATCGCCGGGGAGCTGTTTTTT
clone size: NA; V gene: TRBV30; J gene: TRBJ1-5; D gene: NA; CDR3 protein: CAWSVTSGQPQHF; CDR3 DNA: TGTGCCTGGAGTGTAACCTCAGGTCAGCCCCAGCATTTT
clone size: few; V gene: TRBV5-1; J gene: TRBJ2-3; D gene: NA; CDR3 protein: CASSLLGVTDTQYF; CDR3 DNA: TGCGCCAGCAGCTTGTTGGGAGTCACAGATACGCAGTATTTT
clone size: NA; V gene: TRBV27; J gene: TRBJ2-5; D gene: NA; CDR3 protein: CASSLSGGETQYF; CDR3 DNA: TGTGCCAGCAGTTTATCGGGGGGAGAGACCCAGTACTTC
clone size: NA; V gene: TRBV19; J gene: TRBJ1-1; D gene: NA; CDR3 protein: CASSLNLNTEAFF; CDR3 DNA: TGTGCCAGTAGTTTGAACCTGAACACTGAAGCTTTCTTT
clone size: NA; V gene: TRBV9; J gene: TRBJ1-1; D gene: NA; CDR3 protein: CASSVGQGPNTEAFF; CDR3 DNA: TGTGCCAGCAGCGTAGGGCAGGGACCGAACACTGAAGCTTTCTTT
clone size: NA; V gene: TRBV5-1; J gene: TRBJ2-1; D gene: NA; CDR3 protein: CASSWEWSYNEQFF; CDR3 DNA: TGCGCCAGCAGCTGGGAGTGGTCCTACAATGAGCAGTTCTTC
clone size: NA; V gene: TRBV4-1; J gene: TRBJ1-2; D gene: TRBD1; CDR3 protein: CASTLQGTGGHDGYGYTF; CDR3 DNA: TGCGCCAGCACCTTACAGGGGACAGGGGGCCATGATGGCTATGGCTACACCTTC
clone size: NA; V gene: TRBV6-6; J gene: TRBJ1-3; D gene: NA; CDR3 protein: CASSYWVGVGGNTIYF; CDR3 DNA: TGTGCCAGCAGTTACTGGGTCGGGGTAGGGGGAAACACCATATATTTT
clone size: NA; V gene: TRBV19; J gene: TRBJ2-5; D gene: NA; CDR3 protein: CASSAGETQYF; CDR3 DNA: TGTGCCAGTAGTGCCGGGGAGACCCAGTACTTC
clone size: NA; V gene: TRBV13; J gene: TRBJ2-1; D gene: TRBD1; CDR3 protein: CASSADRGEKDSYNEQFF; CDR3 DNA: TGTGCCAGCAGCGCGGACAGGGGCGAAAAGGATTCCTACAATGAGCAGTTCTTC
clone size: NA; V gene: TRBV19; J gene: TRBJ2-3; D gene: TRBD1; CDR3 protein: CASSIVGTGFGATDTQYF; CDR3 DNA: TGTGCCAGTAGTATAGTCGGGACAGGGTTTGGAGCCACAGATACGCAGTATTTT
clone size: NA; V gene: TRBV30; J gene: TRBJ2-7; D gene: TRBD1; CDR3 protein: CAWSENRDSLTPYEQYF; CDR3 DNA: TGTGCCTGGAGCGAAAACCGGGACAGCCTTACCCCCTACGAGCAGTACTTC
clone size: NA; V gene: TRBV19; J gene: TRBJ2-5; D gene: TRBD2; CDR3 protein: CASSIAASGGQGTQYF; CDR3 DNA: TGTGCCAGTAGTATAGCGGCTAGCGGGGGGCAAGGGACCCAGTACTTC
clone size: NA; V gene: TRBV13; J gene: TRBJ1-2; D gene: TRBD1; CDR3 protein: CASSAMTGRVYGYTF; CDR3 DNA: TGTGCCAGCAGCGCAATGACAGGGCGGGTCTATGGCTACACCTTC
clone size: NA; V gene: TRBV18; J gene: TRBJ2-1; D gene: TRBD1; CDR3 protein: CASSGTGEGNEQFF; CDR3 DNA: TGTGCCAGCTCCGGGACAGGGGAGGGTAATGAGCAGTTCTTC
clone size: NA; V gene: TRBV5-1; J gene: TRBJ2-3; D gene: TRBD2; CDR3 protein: CASSQGLARVDTQYF; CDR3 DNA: TGCGCCAGCAGCCAGGGACTAGCAAGGGTGGATACGCAGTATTTT
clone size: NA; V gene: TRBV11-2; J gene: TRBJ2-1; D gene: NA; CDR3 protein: CASSPVNYGEQFF; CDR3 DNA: TGTGCCAGCAGCCCCGTTAATTATGGTGAGCAGTTCTTC
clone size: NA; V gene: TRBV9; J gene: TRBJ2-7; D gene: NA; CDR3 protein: CASSPRTATYEQYF; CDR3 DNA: TGTGCCAGCAGCCCCCGGACGGCCACCTACGAGCAGTACTTC
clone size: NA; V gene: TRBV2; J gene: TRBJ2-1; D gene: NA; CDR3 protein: CASSEQGRNPYNEQFF; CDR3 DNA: TGTGCCAGCAGTGAACAGGGGCGGAACCCCTACAATGAGCAGTTCTTC
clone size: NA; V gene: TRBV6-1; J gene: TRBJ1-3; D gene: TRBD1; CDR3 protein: CASSAPQGADTIYF; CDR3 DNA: TGTGCCAGCAGTGCCCCTCAGGGGGCGGACACCATATATTTT
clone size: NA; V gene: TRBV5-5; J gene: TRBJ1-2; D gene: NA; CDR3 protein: CASSHPGAPDTRGYTF; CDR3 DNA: TGTGCCAGCAGCCACCCCGGGGCCCCCGACACGCGAGGCTACACCTTC
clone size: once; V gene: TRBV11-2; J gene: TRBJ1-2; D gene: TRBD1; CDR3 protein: CASSPTGDYGYTF; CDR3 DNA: TGTGCCAGCAGCCCGACAGGGGACTATGGCTACACCTTC
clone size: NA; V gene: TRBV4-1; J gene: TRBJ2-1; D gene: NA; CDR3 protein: CASSQDRSSYNEQFF; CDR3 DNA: TGCGCCAGCAGCCAAGACAGGAGCTCCTACAATGAGCAGTTCTTC
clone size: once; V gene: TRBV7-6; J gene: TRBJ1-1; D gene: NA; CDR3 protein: CASSPILTEAFF; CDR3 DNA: TGTGCCAGCAGTCCCATCCTCACTGAAGCTTTCTTT
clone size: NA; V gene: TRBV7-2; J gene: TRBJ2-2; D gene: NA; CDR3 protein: CASSGGRTSTGELFF; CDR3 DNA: TGTGCCAGCAGCGGGGGGAGGACTTCCACCGGGGAGCTGTTTTTT
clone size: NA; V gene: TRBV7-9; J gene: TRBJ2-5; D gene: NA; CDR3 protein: CASSRDLETQYF; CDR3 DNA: TGTGCCAGCTCCCGGGACTTAGAGACCCAGTACTTC
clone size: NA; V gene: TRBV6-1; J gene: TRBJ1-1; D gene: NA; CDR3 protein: CASRDGLNTEAFF; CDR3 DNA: TGTGCCAGCAGGGACGGCTTGAACACTGAAGCTTTCTTT
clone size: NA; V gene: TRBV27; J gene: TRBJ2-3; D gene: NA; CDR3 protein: CASSLSYSTDTQYF; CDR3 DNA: TGTGCCAGCAGTTTATCTTATAGCACAGATACGCAGTATTTT
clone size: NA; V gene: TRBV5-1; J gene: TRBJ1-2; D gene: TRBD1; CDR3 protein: CASRFSPGTAWDGYTF; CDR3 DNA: TGCGCCAGCAGGTTCAGTCCCGGGACAGCCTGGGATGGCTACACCTTC